These T cell receptor beta chains were read from a single sample in a study of vaccination and CD4 T cells after COVID-19. TCRdb redid the calling of the PCR reads with MiXCR, one entry per CDR3 protein. The repertoire consists of 7,000 or so distinct CDR3 sequences, with roughly 38% occurring once and the leading ten covering around 20%. The antigens these receptors bind are not known. The sample was CD4+ T cells from blood, cultured in vitro. The receptor set was obtained from a human donor in good health. The CDR3 runs from the conserved cysteine through the conserved F or W.

J gene: TRBJ2-7; V gene: TRBV12-3/TRBV12-4; CDR3 protein: CASSYRVYEQYF
J gene: TRBJ2-1; V gene: TRBV7-6; CDR3 protein: CASSHAGTSNEQFF
J gene: TRBJ2-7; V gene: TRBV7-2; CDR3 protein: CASSLRGLAAYEQYF
J gene: TRBJ1-2; V gene: TRBV7-2; CDR3 protein: CASSPPGFYGYTF
J gene: TRBJ1-3; V gene: TRBV20-1; CDR3 protein: CSAGGKAGNTIYF
J gene: TRBJ1-5; V gene: TRBV6-1; CDR3 protein: CASSEQGGNQPQHF
J gene: TRBJ2-5; V gene: TRBV5-4; CDR3 protein: CASSLGQETQYF
J gene: TRBJ2-3; V gene: TRBV20-1; CDR3 protein: CSAGPGLAGGPQVDTQYF
J gene: TRBJ1-2; V gene: TRBV20-1; CDR3 protein: CSAERGQFSYGYTF
J gene: TRBJ2-1; V gene: TRBV15; CDR3 protein: CATSRGHQPSYNEQFF
J gene: TRBJ1-2; V gene: TRBV15; CDR3 protein: CATSRDSLDRATGYTF
J gene: TRBJ2-7; V gene: TRBV5-1; CDR3 protein: CASSLAGTSYEQYF
J gene: TRBJ1-6; V gene: TRBV7-9; CDR3 protein: CASSFPRAPLHF